The clone carrying this T cell receptor beta chain was picked up a small number of times. Its target is not known. The protocol was immunoSEQ multiplex PCR, while the TCRdb copy is restricted to in-frame clones and leaves out a portion. Here the sample spans 120,000 or so clones, about 90% being singletons. These data come from a study of T cell responses to AZD1222 COVID-19 vaccine. Whole-study findings and limits: Repertoire sampling was restricted to post-peak T cell response timepoints. Spike was spanned by vaccine-associated CD4 TCRs, which were dominant at 160-218 and 743-854. Possibly, clonal diversity was underestimated; donors were largely white British and included more females. Following two doses of AZD1222, Spike-specific TCR breadth and depth rose.

Germline CDR1 is KGHDR and CDR2 is SFDVKD. Deletions cut 1 base from V and 0 bases from J, with 14 bases between. This CDR3 has 17 amino acids. Sequences were derived from peripheral blood, sampled on day 0 of AZD1222 vaccination. This clonotype originated in an adult in good health. The V and J genes are TRBV24-1 and TRBJ2-5; D may be TRBD1 (6 bases). The CDR3 loop is CATSDLTTTGYQETQYF. The CDR3 nucleotides are TGTGCCACCAGTGATTTAACCACTACAGGGTACCAAGAGACCCAGTACTTC.